This entry lists 32 T cell receptor beta chains sequenced from one sample in a study of shared clonotypes between healthy human individuals. The data were produced by immunoSEQ multiplex PCR, yet TCRdb's version contains in-frame clones alone and is incomplete. The table has approximately 2,200,000 clones, approximately 94% seen once. Terminally differentiated effector memory CD45RA+ cells were excluded by CCR7 positive selection of CD45RO-negative cells. The sample taken for sequencing was naive CD8+ T cells from PBMCs. These receptor sequences come from a man between 18 and 35 years old in good health. Some clones in this sample may be carry-over from other donors' samples.

Points on this clone: Other DNA sequences in this sample translate to the same CDR3. The chain couples TRBV9 to TRBJ2-1, with D possibly matching TRBD1 (6 bases). CDR3 size: 15 residues. Germline values: CDR1 SGDLS, CDR2 YYNGEE. Trimming cost V 0 bases and J 3 bases, with 10 bases left between them. The DNA of the CDR3 is TGTGCCAGCAGCGTAGTGGCAGGGGTCTACAATGAGCAGTTCTTC. Translated, it gives CASSVVAGVYNEQFF. Supplemented by reference TRBV9 and TRBJ2-1, the full variable domain reads DSGVTQTPKHLITATGQRVTLRCSPRSGDLSVYWYQQSLDQGLQFLIQYYNGEERAKGNILERFSAQQFPDLHSELNLSSLELGDSALYFCASSVVAGVYNEQFFGPGTRLTVL.

V and J are TRBV14 and TRBJ2-3; D remains unclear. Between the trimmed V and J ends, which lost 5 bases and 5 bases, there was a span of 8 bases. This CDR3 comprises 12 residues. Germline CDR1 and CDR2: SGHDN and FVKESK. CDR3 nucleotides: TGTGCCAGCAGCGTGTGGGGAGATACGCAGTATTTT. Translating it yields CASSVWGDTQYF.

With respect to this clone: The same CDR3 arises from other DNA sequences in this sample as well. The V and J genes are TRBV5-1 and TRBJ2-7, with D perhaps matching TRBD2 (7 bases). The CDR3 is 12 amino acids. Germline loops: CDR1 SGHRS, CDR2 YFSETQ. V lost 4 bases and J 6 bases, leaving 11 bases between the germline ends. This CDR3 reads CASSLAGAEQYF. The CDR3 nucleotides read TGCGCCAGCAGCCTGGCGGGGGCCGAGCAGTACTTC.

In the case of this clone: This could be a read error, since a much larger clone is one nucleotide away. Other DNA sequences within the sample encode an identical CDR3. V gene TRBV6-4 combines with J gene TRBJ2-1; 12 bases align to TRBD2. Germline loops: CDR1 MRHNA, CDR2 SNTAGT. Unmatched junction bases numbered 4, after V lost 6 bases and J lost 4 bases. This CDR3 region has 15 residues. The DNA of the CDR3 is TGTGCCAGCAGCGAGACTAGCGGGAGTTACAATGAGCAGTTCTTC. Translated: CASSETSGSYNEQFF.

V and J are TRBV7-6 and TRBJ2-7, with D perhaps matching TRBD1 or TRBD2 (5 bases each). The germline V gene encodes CDR1 SGHVS and CDR2 FNYEAQ. The V gene lost 6 bases and the J gene lost 7 bases, with 16 bases spanning the gap. The CDR3 is 13 residues long. The CDR3 protein is CASSAGSSVEQYF. The CDR3 coding sequence is TGTGCCAGCAGTGCAGGGAGTTCGGTGGAGCAGTACTTC.

The CDR3 protein is CASSLGQEFSYNEQFF. DNA of the CDR3: TGTGCCAGCAGCCTCGGACAGGAGTTCTCCTACAATGAGCAGTTCTTC. V gene TRBV11-1 combines with J gene TRBJ2-1; 7 nucleotides match TRBD1. The ends lost 5 bases at V and 0 bases at J; junction bases unmatched: 7. CDR3 length: 16 amino acids. Germline assignment: CDR1 SGHAT and CDR2 FQDESV (reference sequence).

This chain links TRBV7-6 with TRBJ2-7; 8 nucleotides line up with TRBD1. Germline loops: CDR1 SGHVS, CDR2 FNYEAQ. J gave up 3 bases and V 5 bases, and 9 bases lay outside the gene matches. The CDR3 spans 15 residues. CDR3 sequence (DNA): TGTGCCAGCAGCCCCGGACAGGGCCCGTTCTACGAGCAGTACTTC. Encoded protein: CASSPGQGPFYEQYF.

Comments on this clone: This same CDR3 is encoded by further DNA sequences in the sample. The chain uses TRBV5-1 and TRBJ1-1; D might be TRBD1 (5 bases). Deletions cut 1 base from V and 2 bases from J, with 6 bases between. Germline V gene sequence: CDR1 SGHRS, CDR2 YFSETQ. This CDR3 is built from 13 residues. Written as DNA, the CDR3 is TGCGCCAGCAGCTTGACAGGTAACACTGAAGCTTTCTTT. It encodes CASSLTGNTEAFF.

This sequence joins TRBV2 and TRBJ2-7, with unresolved D. The germline V gene has CDR1 SNHLY and CDR2 FYNNEI. The CDR3 totals 15 residues. The V and J ends lost 6 bases and 0 bases respectively, with 15 bases between them. This chain's CDR3 is CASRPDPGSSYEQYF. CDR3 coding DNA: TGTGCCAGCAGACCAGACCCGGGTAGCTCCTACGAGCAGTACTTC.

The chain is built from TRBV27 and TRBJ2-7; either TRBD1 or TRBD2 may supply D (6 bases each). The CDR3 loop spans 12 amino acids. Germline V gene lookup returns CDR1 MNHEY and CDR2 SMNVEV (reference sequence). Trimming removed 5 bases at V and 5 bases at J, with 10 bases between. The CDR3 region is CASSRGRNEQYF. CDR3 sequence (DNA): TGTGCCAGCAGTAGGGGGAGGAACGAGCAGTACTTC.

The chain couples TRBV15 to TRBJ2-5; a weak D match, TRBD2 (6 bases). Germline V gives CDR1 LNHNV, CDR2 YYDKDF (reference sequence). The V end lost 0 bases, the J end lost 5 bases, and 19 bases lay between the germline ends. The CDR3 is 17 amino acids. The CDR3 bases are TGTGCCACCAGCAGAGATTCAGGCGCAGGGACTCGGGAGACCCAGTACTTC. This sequence encodes CATSRDSGAGTRETQYF.

The gene calls are TRBV27 and TRBJ1-5; D possibly corresponds to TRBD1 (5 bases). Deletions cut 6 bases from V and 2 bases from J, with 11 bases between. Germline lookup yields CDR1 MNHEY and CDR2 SMNVEV (reference sequence). The CDR3 spans 14 residues. The CDR3 here is CASRQGGGNQPQHF. The CDR3 region has the DNA TGTGCCAGCAGGCAGGGAGGGGGCAATCAGCCCCAGCATTTT.

A remark on this clone: The identical CDR3 is also encoded by other nucleotide sequences in the sample. This chain links TRBV9 with TRBJ2-7, with D uncertain. The ends were cut back, 4 bases at V and 0 bases at J, with 11 bases in the middle. This CDR3 region has 14 residues. Germline lookup yields CDR1 SGDLS and CDR2 YYNGEE. The CDR3 region has the DNA TGTGCCAGCAGCCCCCTGTTGTCCTCCTACGAGCAGTACTTC. It codes for CASSPLLSSYEQYF.

The chain links TRBV9 to TRBJ1-2; 8 positions match TRBD1. Germline V gene lookup returns CDR1 SGDLS and CDR2 YYNGEE. CDR3 length: 16 residues. V gave up 1 base and J gave up 3 bases; unmatched junction bases: 8. This chain's CDR3 is CASSVNRGSLDYGYTF. Written as DNA, the CDR3 is TGTGCCAGCAGCGTAAACAGGGGGTCGCTGGACTATGGCTACACCTTC.

The rearrangement links TRBV5-6 to TRBJ2-7, with D hard to call. The length of the CDR3 is 15 residues. Germline-derived CDR1 and CDR2 are SGHDT and YYEEEE. The V end lost 0 bases, the J end lost 3 bases, and 13 bases lay between the germline ends. This CDR3 is CASSLDPGQIYEQYF. The CDR3 coding sequence is TGTGCCAGCAGCTTGGACCCCGGGCAGATCTACGAGCAGTACTTC.

DNA of the CDR3: TGCAGCGTCGGAGGGACTTATGACCCCTACGAGCAGTACTTC. This gives the protein CSVGGTYDPYEQYF. The chain is built from TRBV29-1 and TRBJ2-7; a weak D match, TRBD2 (6 bases). The germline V gene encodes CDR1 SQVTM and CDR2 ANQGSEA. Trimming pared 6 bases from V and 2 bases from J, leaving 17 bases between. This CDR3 region has 14 residues.

The V and J genes are TRBV6-1 and TRBJ2-7, with 9 positions matching TRBD1. From germline, CDR1 is MNHNS and CDR2 SASEGT. J lost 5 bases, V lost 7 bases, and 6 bases had no gene match. The CDR3 has 13 amino acids. The CDR3 loop is CASTGTGLNEQYF. The CDR3 bases are TGTGCCAGCACCGGGACAGGGCTCAACGAGCAGTACTTC.

This chain joins TRBV7-9 and TRBJ2-5, with 10 nucleotides matching TRBD2. The V segment lost 2 bases and the J segment 4 bases; nucleotides outside the gene matches: 4. The CDR3 has 15 amino acids. Germline V gives CDR1 SEHNR, CDR2 FQNEAQ (reference sequence). The CDR3 region is CASSLLAGVRETQYF. DNA for the CDR3: TGTGCCAGCAGCTTACTAGCGGGAGTGCGAGAGACCCAGTACTTC.

Comment on this clone: Given a much more abundant clone one base away, this may be a read error. In the same sample, other DNA sequences code for this CDR3. The CDR3 reads CASSIRDSNQPQHF. DNA for the CDR3: TGTGCCAGTAGTATTCGGGACAGTAATCAGCCCCAGCATTTT. The chain uses TRBV19 and TRBJ1-5; 7 bases align to TRBD1. CDR1 is LNHDA and CDR2 is SQIVND in the germline V gene (reference sequence). Losses at the gene ends were 3 bases for V and 4 bases for J; bases not matched to a gene: 3. This CDR3 is built from 14 residues.

J is TRBJ2-7 and V is TRBV5-1; tentatively, D is TRBD2 (6 bases). The CDR3 spans 13 residues. V was trimmed by 0 bases and J by 7 bases, leaving 11 bases between them. Germline lookup yields CDR1 SGHRS and CDR2 YFSETQ. DNA for the CDR3: TGCGCCAGCAGCTTGGCCTGGGGGAGGGAGCAGTACTTC. This codes for CASSLAWGREQYF. The full variable domain, with the rest looked up from reference TRBV5-1 and TRBJ2-7, is KAGVTQTPRYLIKTRGQQVTLSCSPISGHRSVSWYQQTPGQGLQFLFEYFSETQRNKGNFPGRFSGRQFSNSRSEMNVSTLELGDSALYLCASSLAWGREQYFGPGTRLTVT.

V and J are TRBV7-8 and TRBJ2-5, with a weak D call TRBD1 (5 bases). There are 15 residues in the CDR3. Germline values: CDR1 SGHVS, CDR2 FQNEAQ. The V gene lost 7 bases and the J gene lost 1 base, with 16 bases spanning the gap. The CDR3 coding sequence is TGTGCCAGCACCGCTACTCCCAGGGCCCAAGAGACCCAGTACTTC. This gives the protein CASTATPRAQETQYF. Based on the CDR3 plus reference TRBV7-8 and TRBJ2-5, the full variable domain is GAGVSQSPRYKVAKRGQDVALRCDPISGHVSLFWYQQALGQGPEFLTYFQNEAQLDKSGLPSDRFFAERPEGSVSTLKIQRTQQEDSAVYLCASTATPRAQETQYFGPGTRLLVL.

J is TRBJ2-1 and V is TRBV11-2; TRBD2 matches at 13 bases. The CDR3 has 15 amino acids. Trimming took 5 bases from V and 8 from J; bases not matched to a gene: 6. Germline lookup yields CDR1 SGHAT and CDR2 FQNNGV. The DNA of the CDR3 is TGTGCCAGCAGCCGGACTAGCGGGAGTAGCTATGAGCAGTTCTTC. Its translation is CASSRTSGSSYEQFF.

The chain employs TRBV6-4 and TRBJ1-5; TRBD1 might be the D (6 bases). The ends were cut back, 3 bases at V and 7 bases at J, with 16 bases in the middle. The CDR3 extends over 15 amino acids. The V gene's germline CDR1 is MRHNA and CDR2 SNTAGT. DNA for the CDR3: TGTGCCAGCAGTGATTCAGGGACATCGGGCCAGCCCCAGCATTTT. This gives the protein CASSDSGTSGQPQHF.

V and J are TRBV27 and TRBJ1-3; D unresolved. The CDR3 is 14 amino acids. The V gene's germline CDR1 is MNHEY and CDR2 SMNVEV (reference sequence). V was clipped by 4 bases and J by 0 bases, with 7 bases between them. The CDR3 DNA reads TGTGCCAGCAGTTCGCGGCGCTCTGGAAACACCATATATTTT. As protein: CASSSRRSGNTIYF.

This chain connects TRBV7-9 to TRBJ2-7; possible D gene TRBD1, 6 bases. This CDR3 is built from 14 residues. Germline V lookup: CDR1 SEHNR, CDR2 FQNEAQ (reference sequence). V was shortened by 2 bases and J by 7 bases, with 15 bases between the two germline ends. The CDR3, as DNA: TGTGCCAGCAGCTTATACAGGGAAATAGGAGAGCAGTACTTC. This gives the protein CASSLYREIGEQYF.

V gene TRBV28 combines with J gene TRBJ2-2, with 7 bases identical to TRBD2. The CDR3 contains 15 residues. Germline V gives CDR1 MDHEN, CDR2 SYDVKM. Trimming at V came to 2 bases and at J to 1 base, leaving 1 base not matched to a gene. This CDR3 is CASSLTSENTGELFF. The CDR3, as DNA: TGTGCCAGCAGTTTAACTAGCGAGAACACCGGGGAGCTGTTTTTT.

This clone was detected once. J is TRBJ2-7 and V is TRBV29-1; possibly TRBD1 for D (6 bases). Germline CDR1 is SQVTM and CDR2 is ANQGSEA. With 5 bases removed from V and 0 bases from J, the gap between germline ends came to 11 bases. The CDR3 covers 13 residues. The CDR3 here is CSVRTGNSYEQYF. The CDR3 DNA reads as TGCAGCGTTCGAACAGGGAACTCCTACGAGCAGTACTTC.

This chain joins TRBV9 and TRBJ2-2; 11 positions match TRBD2. CDR1 is SGDLS, CDR2 YYNGEE, per germline. The CDR3 runs to 18 residues. Germline trimming cut 3 bases from V and 6 bases from J; bases unmatched to any gene: 13. Here the CDR3 DNA reads TGTGCCAGCAGCGCAAGGGGGCTAGCGGGAGGTATGGCCGGGGAGCTGTTTTTT. Its translation: CASSARGLAGGMAGELFF.

The genes are TRBV28 and TRBJ2-7; TRBD1 matches 7 bases. V was pared by 1 base and J by 2 bases, with 8 bases of the junction left unmatched. The CDR3 is 16 residues long. Per the germline V gene, CDR1 is MDHEN and CDR2 is SYDVKM. CDR3 bases: TGTGCCAGCAGTTTATTCCCAGGGGGAAGGACCTACGAGCAGTACTTC. Residues: CASSLFPGGRTYEQYF.

The chain employs TRBV6-1 and TRBJ1-5; weak D call: TRBD1 (5 bases). Germline V gives CDR1 MNHNS, CDR2 SASEGT. V was pared by 7 bases and J by 0 bases, with 13 bases between. This CDR3 comprises 15 residues. CDR3 sequence: CASTRDFYSNQPQHF. The CDR3 nucleotides read TGTGCCAGCACCAGGGATTTTTATAGCAATCAGCCCCAGCATTTT.

The chain employs TRBV2 and TRBJ2-7; D unclear. The CDR3 has 14 amino acids. Germline lookup yields CDR1 SNHLY and CDR2 FYNNEI. Trimming removed 1 base at V and 2 bases at J, with 9 bases between. The CDR3 bases are TGTGCCAGCAGTGAAGTTGCTAATACCTACGAGCAGTACTTC. Amino acid sequence: CASSEVANTYEQYF.

The CDR3 loop is CASSERTGLGYGYTF. CDR3 DNA: TGTGCCAGCAGCGAACGTACAGGGCTTGGCTATGGCTACACCTTC. V gene TRBV7-8 combines with J gene TRBJ1-2; a weak D match, TRBD1 (6 bases). The V gene lost 5 bases and the J gene lost 4 bases, with 17 bases spanning the gap. CDR1 and CDR2 from the germline V gene are SGHVS and FQNEAQ. The CDR3 is 15 amino acids.